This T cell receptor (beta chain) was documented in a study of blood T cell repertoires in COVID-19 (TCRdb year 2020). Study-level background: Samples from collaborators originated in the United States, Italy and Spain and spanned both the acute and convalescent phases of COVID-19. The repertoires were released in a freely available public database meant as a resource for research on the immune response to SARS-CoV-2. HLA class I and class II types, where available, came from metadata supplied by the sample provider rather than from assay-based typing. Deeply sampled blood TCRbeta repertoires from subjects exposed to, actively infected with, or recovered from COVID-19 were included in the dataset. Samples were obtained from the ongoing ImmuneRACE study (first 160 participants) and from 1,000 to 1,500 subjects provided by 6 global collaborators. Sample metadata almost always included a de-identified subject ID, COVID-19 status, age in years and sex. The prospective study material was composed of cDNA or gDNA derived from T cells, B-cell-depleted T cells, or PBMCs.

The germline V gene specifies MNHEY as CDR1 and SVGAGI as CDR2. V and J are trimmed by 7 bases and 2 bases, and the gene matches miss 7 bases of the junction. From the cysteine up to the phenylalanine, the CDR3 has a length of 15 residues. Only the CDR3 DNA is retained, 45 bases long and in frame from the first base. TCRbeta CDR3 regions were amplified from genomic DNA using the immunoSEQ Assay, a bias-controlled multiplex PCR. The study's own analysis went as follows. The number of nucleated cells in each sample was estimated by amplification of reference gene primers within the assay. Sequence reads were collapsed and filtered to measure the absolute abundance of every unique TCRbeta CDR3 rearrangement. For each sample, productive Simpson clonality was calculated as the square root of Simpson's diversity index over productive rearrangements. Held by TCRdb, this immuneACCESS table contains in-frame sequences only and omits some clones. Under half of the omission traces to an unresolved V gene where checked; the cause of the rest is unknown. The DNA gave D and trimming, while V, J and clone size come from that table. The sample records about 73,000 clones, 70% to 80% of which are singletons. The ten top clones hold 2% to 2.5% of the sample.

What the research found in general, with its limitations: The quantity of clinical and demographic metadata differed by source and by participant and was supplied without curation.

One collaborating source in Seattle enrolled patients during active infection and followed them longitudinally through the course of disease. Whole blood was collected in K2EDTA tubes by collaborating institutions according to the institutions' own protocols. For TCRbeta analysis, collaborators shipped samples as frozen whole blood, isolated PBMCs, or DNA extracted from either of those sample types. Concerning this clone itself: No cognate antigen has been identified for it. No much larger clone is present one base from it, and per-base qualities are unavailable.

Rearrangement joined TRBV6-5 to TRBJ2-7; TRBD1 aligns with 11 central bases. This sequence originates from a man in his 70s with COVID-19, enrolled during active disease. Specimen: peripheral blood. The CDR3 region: CASMGQGVKAYEQYF. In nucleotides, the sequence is TGTGCCAGCATGGGACAGGGGGTCAAAGCCTACGAGCAGTACTTC.